A single sample is the source of the 25 T cell receptor beta chains below, sequenced in a study of CXCR3-negative and CXCR3-positive naive CD8 T cells. Researchers prepared the TRB cDNA libraries using 5' RACE with UMI labels. TCRdb reanalyzed the 5' RACE reads and collapses them to one entry per CDR3 protein, without DNA. This repertoire includes about 3,400 distinct CDR3 sequences. The sequenced material came from naive CXCR3- CD8+ T cells from blood. Subset reported: CD45RO-CCR7+CD27+CD95- naive CD8+ T cells lacking CXCR3 (TNR3-). The receptors here all came from a human donor in good health. Some clones in this sample may be carry-over from other donors' samples.

This clonotype registers medium-sized by frequency. V is TRBV29-1 and J is TRBJ1-2; TCRdb indicates TRBD1, and absent DNA this call remains unverified. Germline V gene data show CDR1 as SQVTM and CDR2 as ANQGSEA. There are 11 residues in the CDR3. The CDR3 loop reads CSVEGGDGYTF.

V and J are TRBV4-2 and TRBJ1-5. Germline V CDR1 and CDR2: LGHNA, YNFKEQ. The CDR3 runs 13 residues. This CDR3 reads CASSQGGNQPQHF.

This clonotype counts as medium-sized by frequency. Here the CDR3 reads CASSQGAEYNEQFF. The chain recombines TRBV4-3 with TRBJ2-1; TCRdb outputs TRBD1, but without DNA this stays unchecked. This CDR3 is built from 14 residues. Germline V gene data show CDR1 as LGHNA and CDR2 as YSLEER.

This chain uses TRBV19 with TRBJ2-5; TCRdb's assignment of TRBD1 cannot be checked, as there is no DNA. CDR3 length: 17 residues. Per germline, CDR1 LNHDA and CDR2 SQIVND (reference sequence). This chain's CDR3 is CASSSDGTGQYQETQYF.

The V gene is TRBV5-1, the J gene TRBJ2-3. The germline V gene has CDR1 SGHRS and CDR2 YFSETQ. The CDR3 extends over 14 amino acids. The CDR3 is CASSLESSTDTQYF.

The chain couples TRBV30 to TRBJ2-7; TCRdb selects TRBD1, and the lack of DNA leaves this call unchecked. This CDR3 is built from 13 residues. Germline CDR1 GTSNPN, CDR2 SVGIG (reference sequence). CDR3 sequence reads: CAWSDRSYYEQYF.

According to its frequency, this clonotype is medium-sized. The rearrangement uses TRBV28 and TRBJ2-2; lacking DNA, the TRBD1 call made by TCRdb goes unchecked. CDR1 is MDHEN and CDR2 is SYDVKM in the germline V gene. The CDR3 extends over 14 amino acids. The CDR3 reads CASLTGEGPGELFF.

This clonotype is called medium-sized based on its frequency. The chain couples TRBV29-1 to TRBJ2-3. Germline assignment: CDR1 SQVTM and CDR2 ANQGSEA. The CDR3 length is 12 residues. The CDR3 spells CSVVPSTDTQYF.

This chain links TRBV7-8 with TRBJ2-7; the D call of TRBD1 rests on TCRdb alone, since no DNA is present to check it. The germline V gene has CDR1 SGHVS and CDR2 FQNEAQ. CDR3 length: 16 amino acids. The CDR3: CASSLVQDRGAHEQYF.

The V and J genes are TRBV5-1 and TRBJ2-3; there is no DNA to check the TCRdb D call of TRBD1. The CDR3 has 15 amino acids. The germline V gene encodes CDR1 SGHRS and CDR2 YFSETQ. The CDR3 spells CASSFGHGTTDTQYF.

The chain couples TRBV23-1 to TRBJ2-6; lacking DNA, the TRBD2 call made by TCRdb goes unchecked. TRBV23-1 is identified as an open reading frame with a role that is uncertain. There are 18 residues in the CDR3. The CDR3 sequence is CASSQSRESSSGANVLTF.

The V and J genes are TRBV2 and TRBJ2-2; the D call from TCRdb, TRBD1, cannot be confirmed without DNA. Germline lookup yields CDR1 SNHLY and CDR2 FYNNEI. The length of the CDR3 is 11 residues. This CDR3 is CASSVDRRMFF. Combining the CDR3 with reference TRBV2 and TRBJ2-2 gives the whole variable domain EPEVTQTPSHQVTQMGQEVILRCVPISNHLYFYWYRQILGQKVEFLVSFYNNEISEKSEIFDDQFSVERPDGSNFTLKIRSTKLEDSAMYFCASSVDRRMFFGEGSRLTVL.

This clonotype is classed as medium-sized by frequency. CDR3 sequence: CASSEARLAGSREQFF. This sequence joins TRBV6-1 and TRBJ2-1; TCRdb reports TRBD2, a call that lacks DNA to check it against. This CDR3 has 16 amino acids. Looked up from germline, CDR1 is MNHNS and CDR2 is SASEGT.

This chain joins TRBV29-1 and TRBJ2-5; TCRdb picks TRBD2, but there is no DNA to check that call. The CDR3 length is 16 residues. Per the germline V gene, CDR1 is SQVTM and CDR2 is ANQGSEA. CDR3 region: CSAVGGASGRRETQYF.

This rearrangement joins TRBV4-1 to TRBJ1-3. This CDR3 spans 16 amino acids. Germline loops: CDR1 MGHRA, CDR2 YSYEKL. CDR3 protein: CASSQEAAASGNTIYF.

The chain links TRBV11-2 to TRBJ1-3. The CDR3 is 17 amino acids. Germline-derived CDR1 and CDR2 are SGHAT and FQNNGV. The CDR3: CASSLYTDGRSGNTIYF.

This clonotype is medium-sized by frequency. This chain links TRBV4-3 with TRBJ1-5; TCRdb gives TRBD1 as the D gene, but with no DNA this cannot be confirmed. Germline V gene lookup returns CDR1 LGHNA and CDR2 YSLEER. This CDR3 contains 16 residues. CDR3 region: CASSQETGGSNQPQHF.

This clonotype counts as medium-sized by frequency. This chain joins TRBV20-1 and TRBJ1-2. The V gene's germline CDR1 is DFQATT and CDR2 SNEGSKA (reference sequence). CDR3 length equals 14 residues. This CDR3 reads CSARGSQEEGGYTF.

This clonotype is identified as medium-sized (0.01 to 0.1%) from frequency. The chain is built from TRBV7-2 and TRBJ2-7; no DNA is available, so the TRBD1 call from TCRdb remains unchecked. Germline CDR1 SGHTA, CDR2 FQGNSA. This CDR3 spans 14 amino acids. The chain's CDR3 is CASSLTPGSYEQYF.

In terms of frequency, this clonotype is medium-sized. V usage is TRBV28 and J usage is TRBJ2-1; as DNA is missing, the TRBD2 call by TCRdb cannot be tested. Germline V CDR1 and CDR2: MDHEN, SYDVKM. The length of the CDR3 is 20 residues. The CDR3 sequence is CASSLGQGLAGQGSYNEQFF. Using reference TRBV28 and TRBJ2-1 for the parts outside the CDR3, the full variable domain is DVKVTQSSRYLVKRTGEKVFLECVQDMDHENMFWYRQDPGLGLRLIYFSYDVKMKEKGDIPEGYSVSREKKERFSLILESASTNQTSMYLCASSLGQGLAGQGSYNEQFFGPGTRLTVL.

Measured by frequency, this clonotype is medium-sized. The V and J genes are TRBV7-3 and TRBJ1-1; TCRdb's D call, TRBD1, is unchecked because there is no DNA. This CDR3 is 14 amino acids long. CDR1 and CDR2 (germline): SGHTA, FQGTGA. CDR3 sequence reads: CASSQDSLNTEAFF.

According to its frequency, this clonotype is medium-sized (0.01 to 0.1%). The V gene is TRBV27, the J gene TRBJ2-5; TCRdb designates TRBD1, a call that cannot be tested without DNA. This CDR3 has 13 residues. Germline CDR1 and CDR2: MNHEY and SMNVEV (reference sequence). CDR3 sequence reads: CASSFPGEETQYF.

By frequency, this clonotype is medium-sized. V gene TRBV29-1 combines with J gene TRBJ1-1; with no DNA, the TCRdb D assignment of TRBD1 cannot be verified. This CDR3 contains 16 residues. The V gene's germline CDR1 is SQVTM and CDR2 ANQGSEA. The CDR3 reads CRASGPGVHEDTEAFF.

The J gene is TRBJ2-5, the V gene TRBV23-1; TCRdb's assignment of TRBD1 cannot be checked, as there is no DNA. TRBV23-1 is an ORF for which the function is uncertain. The CDR3 loop spans 15 amino acids. CDR3 sequence: CASSQYVPAQETQYF.

Measured by frequency, this clonotype is medium-sized (0.01 to 0.1%). V and J are TRBV29-1 and TRBJ1-3; without DNA, the TCRdb call of TRBD1 cannot be checked. Germline CDR1 reads SQVTM; CDR2 reads ANQGSEA. The CDR3 consists of 14 residues. CDR3 loop: CSVVQGKAGNTIYF.